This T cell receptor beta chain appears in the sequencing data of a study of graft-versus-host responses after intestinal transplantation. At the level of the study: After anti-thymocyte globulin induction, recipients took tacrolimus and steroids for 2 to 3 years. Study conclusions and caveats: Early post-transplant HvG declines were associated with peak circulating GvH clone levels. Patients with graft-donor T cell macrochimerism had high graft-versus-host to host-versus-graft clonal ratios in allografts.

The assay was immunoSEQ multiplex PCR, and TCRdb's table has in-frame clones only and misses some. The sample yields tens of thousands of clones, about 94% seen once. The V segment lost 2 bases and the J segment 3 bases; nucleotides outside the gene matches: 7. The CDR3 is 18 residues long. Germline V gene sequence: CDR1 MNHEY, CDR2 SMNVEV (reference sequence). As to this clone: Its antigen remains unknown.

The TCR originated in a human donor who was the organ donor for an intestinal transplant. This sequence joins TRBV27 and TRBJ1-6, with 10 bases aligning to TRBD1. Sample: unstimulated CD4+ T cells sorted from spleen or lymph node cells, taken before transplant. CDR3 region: CASSLGTGASVYNSPLHF. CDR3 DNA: TGTGCCAGCAGTTTAGGGACAGGGGCCTCCGTCTATAATTCACCCCTCCACTTT.